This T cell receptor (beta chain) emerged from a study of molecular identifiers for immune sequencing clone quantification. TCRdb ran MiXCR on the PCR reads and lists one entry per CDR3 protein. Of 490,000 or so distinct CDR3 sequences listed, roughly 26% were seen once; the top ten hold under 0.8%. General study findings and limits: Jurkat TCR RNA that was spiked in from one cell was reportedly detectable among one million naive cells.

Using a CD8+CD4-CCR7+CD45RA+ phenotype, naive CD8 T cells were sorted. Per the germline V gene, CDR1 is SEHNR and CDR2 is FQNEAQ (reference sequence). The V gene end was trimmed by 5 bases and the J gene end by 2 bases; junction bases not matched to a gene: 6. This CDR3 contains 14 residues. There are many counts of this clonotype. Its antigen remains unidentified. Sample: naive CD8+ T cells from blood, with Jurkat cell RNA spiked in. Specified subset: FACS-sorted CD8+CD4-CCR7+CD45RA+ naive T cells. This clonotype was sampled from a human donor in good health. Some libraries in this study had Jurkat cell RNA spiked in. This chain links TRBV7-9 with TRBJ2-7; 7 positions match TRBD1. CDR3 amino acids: CASSARDRAYEQYF. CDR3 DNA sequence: TGTGCCAGCAGCGCCCGGGACAGAGCCTACGAGCAGTACTTC.